What follows describes a single T cell receptor beta chain. The antigen remains undetermined. This record comes from a study of PD-1 blockade in classical Hodgkin lymphoma. The V gene's germline CDR1 is ENHRY and CDR2 SYGVKD. This CDR3 contains 12 residues. Trimming pared 2 bases from V and 6 bases from J, leaving 6 bases between. TCRdb's copy holds only in-frame clones and misses some; the assay was immunoSEQ multiplex PCR. The profile shows approximately 30,000 clones, about two thirds of them singletons. Notes on the study in general: Prior to therapy, complete responders displayed diversity much like that of newly diagnosed patients. Lower baseline TCR diversity was reported for newly diagnosed patients than for healthy donors.

The sample's time point: cycle 4 day 1 (C4D1), after around six weeks of nivolumab. Every one of the patients relapsed after autologous stem cell transplantation (brentuximab vedotin exposure was variable). The sequence was collected from a human donor with classical Hodgkin lymphoma. Sequenced here: peripheral blood mononuclear cells (PBMCs), sampled before the fourth cycle of nivolumab. V is TRBV10-3 and J is TRBJ2-3; D remains unclear. The CDR3 nucleotides read TGTGCCATCAGTGAGAACTATGATACGCAGTATTTT. Protein: CAISENYDTQYF.